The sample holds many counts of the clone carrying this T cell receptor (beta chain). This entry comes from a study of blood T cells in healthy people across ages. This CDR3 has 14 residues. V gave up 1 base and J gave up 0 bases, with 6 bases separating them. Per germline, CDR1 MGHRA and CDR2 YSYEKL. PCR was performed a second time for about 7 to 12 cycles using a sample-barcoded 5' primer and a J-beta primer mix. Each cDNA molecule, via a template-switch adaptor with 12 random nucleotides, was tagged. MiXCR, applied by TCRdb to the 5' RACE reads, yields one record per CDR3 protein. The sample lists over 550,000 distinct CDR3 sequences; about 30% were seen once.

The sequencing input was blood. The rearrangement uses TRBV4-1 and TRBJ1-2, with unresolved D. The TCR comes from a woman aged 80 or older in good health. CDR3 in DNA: TGCGCCAGCAGCCAAGGGCAGGCTAACTATGGCTACACCTTC. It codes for CASSQGQANYGYTF.